This T cell receptor (beta chain) was recorded in a study of graft-versus-host responses after intestinal transplantation. Repertoires were generated with immunoSEQ multiplex PCR, while TCRdb's copy carries only in-frame clones and drops some. Altogether around 110,000 clones are present, 75% to 95% being singletons, with the ten largest covering under 0.2%. The CDR3 contains 15 residues. Germline loops: CDR1 KGHSH, CDR2 LQKENI. J lost 10 bases, V lost 0 bases, and 5 bases had no gene match. Notes on this clone: What it binds is not known.

This chain joins TRBV18 and TRBJ2-1; TRBD2 aligns across 11 bases. The source material was unstimulated CD4+ T cells sorted from spleen or lymph node cells, sampled before intestinal transplant. This sequence was found in a human donor who received an intestinal transplant. As DNA, the CDR3 is TGTGCCAGCTCACCACCGACTAGCGGGAAGAGGGAGCAGTTCTTC. Translation: CASSPPTSGKREQFF.